Following are 19 T cell receptor beta chains from one sample sequenced in a study of T cells in Graves' hyperthyroidism and ophthalmopathy. Template material for amplifying TCR beta CDR3 regions consisted of RNA transcripts. Using the HTBI primer set, a first-round RT-PCR was run on the TCR CDR3. One entry per CDR3 protein, called by TCRdb with MiXCR from the multiplex PCR reads. Among approximately 640,000 distinct CDR3 sequences listed, approximately 42% were seen once. The sequencing input was peripheral blood or thyroid tissue (not recorded which). The receptors shown here come from an adult man with Graves' disease, either hyperthyroidism or ophthalmopathy (not recorded which).

The chain uses TRBV12-3 or TRBV12-4 and TRBJ1-5; D is possibly TRBD1 (5 bases). The CDR3 is made up of 15 amino acids. V dropped 8 bases and J dropped 3 bases, with 17 bases sitting between them. Written as DNA, the CDR3 is TGTGCCAGCGACCGTGATGGAGGGGTCAATCAGCCCCAGCATTTT. Translated: CASDRDGGVNQPQHF.

Concerning this clonotype itself: The CDR3 end shows no conserved phenylalanine or tryptophan, and so a read error is likely. The gene calls are TRBV29-1 and TRBJ2-5, with D maybe TRBD2 (6 bases). The CDR3 is made up of 13 amino acids. V lost 6 bases, J lost 4 bases, and 15 bases lay in between. Germline values: CDR1 SQVTM, CDR2 ANQGSEA. The chain's CDR3 is CSVWDWTGETQYL. CDR3 coding DNA: TGCAGCGTATGGGACTGGACCGGAGAGACCCAGTACCTC.

This rearrangement joins TRBV7-8 to TRBJ1-4; D not resolved. Germline V gene sequence: CDR1 SGHVS, CDR2 FQNEAQ. This CDR3 comprises 15 residues. Trimming took off 5 bases at V and 7 bases at J, with 17 bases between the two ends. The CDR3 DNA is TGTGCCAGCAGCCCGGGAGTATCAGGAGGTGAAAAACTGTTTTTT. Protein sequence: CASSPGVSGGEKLFF. The full variable domain, rest sourced from reference TRBV7-8 and TRBJ1-4, is GAGVSQSPRYKVAKRGQDVALRCDPISGHVSLFWYQQALGQGPEFLTYFQNEAQLDKSGLPSDRFFAERPEGSVSTLKIQRTQQEDSAVYLCASSPGVSGGEKLFFGSGTQLSVL.

The chain employs TRBV29-1 and TRBJ1-1, with a weak D call TRBD1 (5 bases). Germline-derived CDR1 and CDR2 are SQVTM and ANQGSEA. The ends were cut back, 6 bases at V and 3 bases at J, with 14 bases in the middle. This CDR3 has 13 amino acids. In DNA form, the CDR3 reads TGCAGCGTAGGGGCAGGGCGGTACACTGAAGCTTTCTTT. Protein sequence: CSVGAGRYTEAFF.

V and J are TRBV12-3 or TRBV12-4 and TRBJ1-5; 9 bases align to TRBD1. Trimming cost V 4 bases and J 3 bases; bases outside gene matches: 7. This CDR3 has 16 amino acids. Written as DNA, the CDR3 is TGTGCCAGCAGTTACGGGACAGGGACCAACAATCAGCCCCAGCATTTT. This encodes CASSYGTGTNNQPQHF.

This clonotype has ten or more counts. The chain recombines TRBV20-1 with TRBJ1-6, with TRBD1 matching 9 bases. V was pared by 0 bases and J by 6 bases, with 6 bases of the junction left unmatched. The CDR3 totals 16 residues. CDR1 and CDR2 (germline): DFQATT, SNEGSKA (reference sequence). The CDR3 DNA is TGCAGTGCTAGAGATGCTGGGACAGGGACTAATTCACCCCTCCACTTT. Translating gives CSARDAGTGTNSPLHF.

V and J are TRBV29-1 and TRBJ1-2; TRBD1 matches 7 bases. V shed 6 bases and J 3 bases; nucleotides not matched to a gene: 4. The CDR3 sequence is 12 residues long. Germline lookup yields CDR1 SQVTM and CDR2 ANQGSEA. In nucleotides, the CDR3 is TGCAGCGTAGGACAGGCGGACTATGGCTACACCTTC. Its protein product is CSVGQADYGYTF.

This clonotype has more than one count but fewer than ten. The chain combines TRBV15 with TRBJ1-3, with a weak D call TRBD1 (6 bases). The CDR3 has 19 residues. Germline V gene data show CDR1 as LNHNV and CDR2 as YYDKDF (reference sequence). The V end lost 0 bases, the J end lost 2 bases, and 20 bases lay between the germline ends. The CDR3 DNA reads TGTGCCACCAGCAGAGATCGGTCAGGGGTGAGAAACCCTGGAAACACCATATATTTT. It codes for CATSRDRSGVRNPGNTIYF.

The chain carries TRBV11-1 and TRBJ1-1; the match to TRBD1 covers 7 bases. The V and J ends lost 8 bases and 3 bases, in that order; junction bases with no gene match: 12. CDR1 is SGHAT, CDR2 FQDESV, per germline (reference sequence). This CDR3 comprises 15 residues. The chain's CDR3 is CASSPLPTGYTEAFF. The CDR3 DNA reads TGTGCCAGCTCACCATTACCGACAGGGTACACTGAAGCTTTCTTT.

A note on this clonotype: Given a much more abundant clone one base away, this may be a read error. The rearrangement joins TRBV11-2 to TRBJ1-5; 8 bases map to TRBD1. J lost 6 bases, V lost 1 base, and 2 bases had no gene match. CDR3 length: 14 residues. CDR1 and CDR2 (germline): SGHAT, FQNNGV. CDR3 residues: CASSLGQGTQPQHF. As DNA, the CDR3 is TGTGCCAGCAGCTTAGGACAGGGGACTCAGCCCCAGCATTTT.

A remark on this clonotype: Given a much more abundant clone one base away, this may be a read error. The CDR3 sequence: CASSPGTSGSYERYF. The CDR3 DNA follows: TGTGCCAGCAGCCCAGGGACTAGCGGGTCCTACGAGCGGTACTTC. V and J are TRBV7-9 and TRBJ2-7, with TRBD2 matching 12 bases. This CDR3 has 15 residues. Germline CDR1 reads SEHNR; CDR2 reads FQNEAQ (reference sequence).

To note about this clonotype: This may stem from a read error, because a much larger clone lies one nucleotide away. The chain is built from TRBV11-2 and TRBJ1-6; D call uncertain. CDR3 length: 15 amino acids. V lost 5 bases and J lost 8, with 16 bases in between. Germline V gene sequence: CDR1 SGHAT, CDR2 FQNNGV. CDR3 DNA: TGTGCCAGCAGCCACCGGACCACGAGCGATTCACCCCTCCACTTT. This sequence encodes CASSHRTTSDSPLHF.

V and J are TRBV7-2 and TRBJ1-5, with a weak D call TRBD1 (6 bases). Germline CDR1 SGHTA, CDR2 FQGNSA. This CDR3 spans 14 amino acids. The V gene lost 5 bases and the J gene lost 7 bases, with 15 bases spanning the gap. The CDR3 here is CASSQDLRGQPQHF. The CDR3 DNA follows: TGTGCCAGCAGCCAAGATTTAAGGGGGCAGCCCCAGCATTTT.

As to this clonotype: A junction end diverges from the germline sequence, so it may reflect a read error. The J gene is TRBJ1-1, the V gene TRBV7-9; 10 nucleotides agree with TRBD1. This CDR3 region has 14 residues. CDR1 is SEHNR and CDR2 is FQNEAQ in the germline V gene (reference sequence). This CDR3 is CASSRDRGQTEDFF. The CDR3, as DNA: TGTGCCAGCAGCCGAGACAGGGGGCAGACTGAAGATTTCTTT.

The table lists this clonotype with a count of one. This chain joins TRBV7-9 and TRBJ2-7, with TRBD2 matching 12 bases. The J call may be in error: the DNA end matches TRBJ2-5 better. Germline values: CDR1 SEHNR, CDR2 FQNEAQ (reference sequence). CDR3 length: 15 residues. The DNA of the CDR3 is TGTGCCAGCAGCGACGGGACTAGCGGGCCCGAGACCCAGTACTTC. Its protein product is CASSDGTSGPETQYF.

This clonotype was counted at least ten times. The chain couples TRBV7-8 to TRBJ1-5; 8 nucleotides match TRBD1. With 1 base clipped from V and 1 base from J, the junction kept 0 bases outside the gene matches. Per germline, CDR1 SGHVS and CDR2 FQNEAQ. The CDR3 is 15 amino acids. The CDR3: CASSLGTGSNQPQHF. The CDR3 DNA follows: TGTGCCAGCAGCTTAGGGACAGGGAGCAATCAGCCCCAGCATTTT. Full variable domain (outside the CDR3, taken from reference TRBV7-8 and TRBJ1-5): GAGVSQSPRYKVAKRGQDVALRCDPISGHVSLFWYQQALGQGPEFLTYFQNEAQLDKSGLPSDRFFAERPEGSVSTLKIQRTQQEDSAVYLCASSLGTGSNQPQHFGDGTRLSIL.

The gene calls are TRBV25-1 and TRBJ1-2; D is possibly TRBD1 (6 bases). Per the germline V gene, CDR1 is MGHDK and CDR2 is SYGVNS. The CDR3 totals 12 residues. The V gene lost 4 bases and the J gene lost 6 bases, with 9 bases spanning the gap. CDR3 coding DNA: TGTGCCAGCAGTGGCCCAGGGGATGGCTACACCTTC. Amino acid sequence: CASSGPGDGYTF.

V and J are TRBV20-1 and TRBJ1-5, with D possibly TRBD1 on 6 matching bases. Germline loops: CDR1 DFQATT, CDR2 SNEGSKA (reference sequence). The CDR3 sequence is 12 residues long. With 5 bases removed from V and 2 bases from J, the gap between germline ends came to 7 bases. CDR3 bases: TGCAGTGCTTACAGGGGCAATCAGCCCCAGCATTTT. This sequence encodes CSAYRGNQPQHF.

The chain employs TRBV12-3 or TRBV12-4 and TRBJ2-3; no definite D call. The CDR3 spans 14 residues. Trimming shortened V by 3 bases and J by 0 bases, and 7 bases separated the two germline ends. The CDR3, as DNA: TGTGCCAGCAGTTTTGTCGGGAGCACAGATACGCAGTATTTT. As protein: CASSFVGSTDTQYF.